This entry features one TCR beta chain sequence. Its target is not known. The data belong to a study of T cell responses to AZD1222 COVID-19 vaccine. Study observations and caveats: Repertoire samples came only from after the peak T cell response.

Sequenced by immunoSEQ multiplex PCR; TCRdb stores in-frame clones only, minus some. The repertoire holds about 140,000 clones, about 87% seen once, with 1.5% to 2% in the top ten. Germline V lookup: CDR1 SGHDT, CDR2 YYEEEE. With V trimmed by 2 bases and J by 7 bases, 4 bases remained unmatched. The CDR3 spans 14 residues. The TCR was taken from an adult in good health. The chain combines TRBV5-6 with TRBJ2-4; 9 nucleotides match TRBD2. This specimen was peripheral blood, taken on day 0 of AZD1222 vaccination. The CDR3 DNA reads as TGTGCCAGCAGCTTAGCGGGGGGTGGGAACATTCAGTACTTC. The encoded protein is CASSLAGGGNIQYF.